This entry lists 3 T cell receptor beta chains sequenced from one sample in a study of identical twins. TCRdb processed the 5' RACE reads anew with MiXCR; each CDR3 protein has one entry. The sample carries about 690,000 distinct CDR3 sequences, around 6% recorded once. Sequencing input: naive T cells sorted from blood. The receptors derive from a man between 18 and 29 years old in good health.

This clonotype was seen a few times. The rearrangement joins TRBV19 to TRBJ2-1; 7 bases agree with TRBD1. This CDR3 has 13 residues. V shed 9 bases and J 6 bases; nucleotides not matched to a gene: 8. Germline values: CDR1 LNHDA, CDR2 SQIVND (reference sequence). CDR3 sequence (DNA): TGTGCCAGCCGTTTCAGGGGGTTCAATGAGCAGTTCTTC. It codes for CASRFRGFNEQFF.

This clonotype was seen at least ten times. The genes are TRBV29-1 and TRBJ2-5, with a possible D match to TRBD2 (6 bases). Trimming left V 6 bases short and J 1 base short, with 27 bases between. This CDR3 has 18 amino acids. CDR1 and CDR2 from the germline V gene are SQVTM and ANQGSEA. Here the CDR3 DNA reads TGCAGCGTCGCCCCCTTCCTCGGGGAGAGGAGGGGCCAAGAGACCCAGTACTTC. As protein: CSVAPFLGERRGQETQYF.

This chain links TRBV5-1 with TRBJ1-2; the match to TRBD1 covers 7 bases. Trimming at V came to 1 base and at J to 2 bases, leaving 8 bases not matched to a gene. Germline CDR1 reads SGHRS; CDR2 reads YFSETQ. This CDR3 is 16 amino acids long. CDR3 nucleotides: TGCGCCAGCAGCTTGATGTTTGGGACAGTGAACTATGGCTACACCTTC. Residues: CASSLMFGTVNYGYTF.